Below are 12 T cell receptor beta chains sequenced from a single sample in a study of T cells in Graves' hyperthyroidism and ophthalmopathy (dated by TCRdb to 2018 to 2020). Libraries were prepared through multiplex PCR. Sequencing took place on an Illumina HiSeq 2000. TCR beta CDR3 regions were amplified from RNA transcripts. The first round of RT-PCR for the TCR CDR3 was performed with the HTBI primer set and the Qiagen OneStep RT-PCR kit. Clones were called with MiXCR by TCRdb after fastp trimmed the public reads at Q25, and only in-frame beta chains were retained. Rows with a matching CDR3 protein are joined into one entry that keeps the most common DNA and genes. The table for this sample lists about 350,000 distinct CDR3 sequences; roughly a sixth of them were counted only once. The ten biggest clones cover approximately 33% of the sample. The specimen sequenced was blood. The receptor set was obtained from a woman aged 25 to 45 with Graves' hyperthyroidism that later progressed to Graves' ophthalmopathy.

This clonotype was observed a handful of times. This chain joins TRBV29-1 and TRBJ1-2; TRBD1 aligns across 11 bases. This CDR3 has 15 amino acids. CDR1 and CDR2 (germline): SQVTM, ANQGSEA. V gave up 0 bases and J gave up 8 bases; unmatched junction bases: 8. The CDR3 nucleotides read TGCAGCGTTGAAGAACCGGGACAGGGGGTGTACGGCTACACCTTC. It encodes CSVEEPGQGVYGYTF.

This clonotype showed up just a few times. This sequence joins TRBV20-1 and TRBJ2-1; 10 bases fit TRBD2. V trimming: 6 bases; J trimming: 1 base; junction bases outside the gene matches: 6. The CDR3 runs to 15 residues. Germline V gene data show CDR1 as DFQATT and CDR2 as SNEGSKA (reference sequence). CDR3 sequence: CSATEAGGSYNEQFF. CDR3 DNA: TGCAGTGCAACAGAAGCGGGAGGGTCCTACAATGAGCAGTTCTTC.

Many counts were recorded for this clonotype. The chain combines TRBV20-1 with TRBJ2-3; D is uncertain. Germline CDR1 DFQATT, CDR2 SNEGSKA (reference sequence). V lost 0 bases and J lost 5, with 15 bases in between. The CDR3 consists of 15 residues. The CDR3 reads CSARESEGIGDTQYF. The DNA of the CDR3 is TGCAGTGCTAGAGAAAGCGAAGGGATCGGAGATACGCAGTATTTT.

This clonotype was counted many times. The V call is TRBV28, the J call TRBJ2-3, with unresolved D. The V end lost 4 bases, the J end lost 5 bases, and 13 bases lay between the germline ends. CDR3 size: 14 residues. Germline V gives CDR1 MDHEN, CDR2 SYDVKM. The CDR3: CASSYPAKGDTQYF. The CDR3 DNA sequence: TGTGCCAGCAGTTATCCAGCGAAAGGAGATACGCAGTATTTT.

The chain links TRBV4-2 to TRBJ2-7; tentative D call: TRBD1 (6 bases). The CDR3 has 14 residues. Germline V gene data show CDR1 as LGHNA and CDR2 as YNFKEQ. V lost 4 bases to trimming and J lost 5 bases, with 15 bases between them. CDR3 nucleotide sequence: TGTGCCAGCAGCCGGAAACAGGGTGGGGACGAGCAGTACTTC. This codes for CASSRKQGGDEQYF.

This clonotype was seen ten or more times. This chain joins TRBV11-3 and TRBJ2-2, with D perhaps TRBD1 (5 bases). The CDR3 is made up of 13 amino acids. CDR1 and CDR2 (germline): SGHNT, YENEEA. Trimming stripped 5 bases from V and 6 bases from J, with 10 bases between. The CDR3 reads CASSLRGSGELFF. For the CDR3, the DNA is TGTGCCAGCAGCCTTAGGGGATCCGGGGAGCTGTTTTTT.

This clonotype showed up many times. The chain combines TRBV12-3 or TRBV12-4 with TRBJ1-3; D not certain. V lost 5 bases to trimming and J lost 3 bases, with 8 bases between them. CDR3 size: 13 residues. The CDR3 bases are TGTGCCAGCAGTCAAGATGGTGGAAACACCATATATTTT. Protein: CASSQDGGNTIYF.

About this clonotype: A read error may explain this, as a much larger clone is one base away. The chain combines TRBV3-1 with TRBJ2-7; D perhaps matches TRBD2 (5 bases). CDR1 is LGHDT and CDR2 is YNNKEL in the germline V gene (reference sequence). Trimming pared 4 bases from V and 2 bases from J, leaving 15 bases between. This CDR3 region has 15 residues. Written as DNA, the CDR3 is TGTGCCAGCAGCCGAAGGAGGACGGGTCCCTACGAGCAGTACTTC. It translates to CASSRRRTGPYEQYF.

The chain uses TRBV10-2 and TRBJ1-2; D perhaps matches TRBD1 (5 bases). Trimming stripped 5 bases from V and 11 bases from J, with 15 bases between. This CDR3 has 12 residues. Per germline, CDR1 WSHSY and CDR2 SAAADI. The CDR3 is CASSPAGFVYTF. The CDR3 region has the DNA TGCGCCAGCAGTCCCGCAGGGTTCGTATACACCTTC.

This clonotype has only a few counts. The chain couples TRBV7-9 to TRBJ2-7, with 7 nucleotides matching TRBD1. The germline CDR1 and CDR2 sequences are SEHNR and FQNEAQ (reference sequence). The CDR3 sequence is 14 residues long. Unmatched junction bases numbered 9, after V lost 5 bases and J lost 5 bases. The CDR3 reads CASSRPTGLHEQYF. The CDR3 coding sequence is TGTGCCAGCAGCCGTCCGACAGGGCTCCACGAGCAGTACTTC.

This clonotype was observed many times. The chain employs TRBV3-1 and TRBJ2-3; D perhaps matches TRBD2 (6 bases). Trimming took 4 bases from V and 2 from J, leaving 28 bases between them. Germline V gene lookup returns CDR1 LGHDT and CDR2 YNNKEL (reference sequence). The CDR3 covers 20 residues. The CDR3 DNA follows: TGTGCCAGCAGCCTCGCCAGGCCCCCCTGGGCTAGCGTATACACAGATACGCAGTATTTT. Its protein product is CASSLARPPWASVYTDTQYF.

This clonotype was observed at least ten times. In DNA, the CDR3 is TGCAGCGTTTCTGAGGGGCAGTTCTTC. It specifies CSVSEGQFF. This sequence joins TRBV29-1 and TRBJ2-1; D possibly corresponds to TRBD2 (5 bases). The germline V gene encodes CDR1 SQVTM and CDR2 ANQGSEA. The CDR3 sequence is 9 residues long. V shed 5 bases and J shed 12 bases, with 8 bases lying between them.